This T cell receptor beta chain was retrieved from a study of tumor-infiltrating lymphocytes in primary liver carcinoma. The template, approximately 500 ng total RNA, yielded TCR beta cDNA made with a constant-region primer. Three nested multiplex PCR rounds, a slightly modified ARM-PCR method, built the TCR beta libraries. TRBV1-TRBV30 forward primers paired with a C-beta reverse primer were used in the first two PCR rounds, which ran about 11 cycles each. TCRdb re-called the multiplex PCR reads with MiXCR, one entry per CDR3 protein. The sample yields a few hundred thousand distinct CDR3 sequences, 45% to 70% seen once. Unsorted whole blood supplied the RNA, and germline DNA was extracted too. Preoperatively, four milliliters of peripheral blood were collected. Germline V gene lookup returns CDR1 SQVTM and CDR2 ANQGSEA. V lost 7 bases and J lost 6, with 23 bases in between. This CDR3 region has 15 residues.

The V and J genes are TRBV29-1 and TRBJ2-3; D might be TRBD1 or TRBD2, each matching 5 bases. Source material: peripheral blood. This sequence was found in a woman under 40 with primary liver carcinoma and hepatitis B virus infection. CDR3 nucleotides: TGCAGCGCCCAAAGTGGGGGATTTAGCGCGGATACGCAGTATTTT. This encodes CSAQSGGFSADTQYF.